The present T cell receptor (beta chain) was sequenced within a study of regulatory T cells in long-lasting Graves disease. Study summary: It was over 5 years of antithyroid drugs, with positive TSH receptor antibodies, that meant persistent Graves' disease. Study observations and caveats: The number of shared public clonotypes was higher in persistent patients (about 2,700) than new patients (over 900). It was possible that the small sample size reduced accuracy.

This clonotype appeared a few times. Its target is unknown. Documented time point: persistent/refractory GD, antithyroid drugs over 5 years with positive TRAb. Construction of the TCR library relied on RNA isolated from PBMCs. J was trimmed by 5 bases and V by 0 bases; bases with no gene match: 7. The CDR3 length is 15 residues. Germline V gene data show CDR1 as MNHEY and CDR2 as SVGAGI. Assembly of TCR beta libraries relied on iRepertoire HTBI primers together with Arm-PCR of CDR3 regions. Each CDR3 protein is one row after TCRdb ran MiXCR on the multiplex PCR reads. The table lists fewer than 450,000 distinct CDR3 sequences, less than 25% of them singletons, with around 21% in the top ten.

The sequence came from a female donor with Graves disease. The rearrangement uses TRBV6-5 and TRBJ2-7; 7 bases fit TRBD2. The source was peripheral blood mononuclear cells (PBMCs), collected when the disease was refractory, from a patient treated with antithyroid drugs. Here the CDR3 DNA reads TGTGCCAGCAGTTACTCGGCGGGAGTGAACGACGAGCAGTACTTC. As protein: CASSYSAGVNDEQYF.